Below, 15 T cell receptor beta chains from the same sample are listed, as sequenced in a study of T cell responses to AZD1222 COVID-19 vaccine. The assay was immunoSEQ multiplex PCR, and TCRdb's table has in-frame clones only and misses some. The repertoire holds 75,000 to 95,000 clones, with approximately 89% as singletons. The sequencing here drew on peripheral blood, taken 28 days after the second AZD1222 dose. The source is an adult who received the AZD1222 COVID-19 vaccine.

The J gene is TRBJ2-2, the V gene TRBV12-5; 7 bases line up with TRBD2. This CDR3 spans 16 amino acids. V lost 5 bases to trimming and J lost 3 bases; unmatched junction nucleotides: 9. CDR1 LGHNT and CDR2 FRNRAP come from the germline V gene. The CDR3 loop is CASGPGGGADTGELFF. The CDR3 DNA sequence: TGTGCTAGTGGTCCCGGGGGAGGGGCTGACACCGGGGAGCTGTTTTTT.

V usage is TRBV4-1 and J usage is TRBJ1-5, with unresolved D. The CDR3 has 14 amino acids. Germline assignment: CDR1 MGHRA and CDR2 YSYEKL. With 0 bases removed from V and 10 bases from J, the gap between germline ends came to 13 bases. CDR3 residues: CASSQEEGRGPQHF. The CDR3 region has the DNA TGCGCCAGCAGCCAAGAAGAGGGCCGGGGACCCCAGCATTTT.

The chain is built from TRBV9 and TRBJ2-1; 7 nucleotides align to TRBD2. This CDR3 contains 13 residues. Germline CDR1 and CDR2: SGDLS and YYNGEE. Trimming took 0 bases from V and 10 from J; bases not matched to a gene: 4. CDR3 amino acids: CASSVGTGGEQFF. The DNA for the CDR3 is TGTGCCAGCAGCGTAGGGACGGGAGGCGAGCAGTTCTTC.

The genes are TRBV19 and TRBJ1-1, with a tentative D call TRBD1 (6 bases). The CDR3 has 15 residues. Germline V gene sequence: CDR1 LNHDA, CDR2 SQIVND (reference sequence). The germline V and J ends were trimmed by 2 bases and 2 bases, with 12 bases remaining between them. The CDR3 bases are TGTGCCAGTAGTATACCCCGGGGGGGCAACACTGAAGCTTTCTTT. Its protein is CASSIPRGGNTEAFF.

The chain combines TRBV6-1 with TRBJ1-2; 7 positions match TRBD1. V was pared by 0 bases and J by 4 bases, with 8 bases of the junction left unmatched. CDR1 MNHNS and CDR2 SASEGT come from the germline V gene. The CDR3 has 16 residues. The CDR3 DNA is TGTGCCAGCAGTGAAGCCTTCACCGGGACAGCCTATGGCTACACCTTC. The encoded protein is CASSEAFTGTAYGYTF.

V and J are TRBV18 and TRBJ1-3; D unclear. The V gene's germline CDR1 is KGHSH and CDR2 LQKENI. V dropped 0 bases and J dropped 0 bases, with 6 bases sitting between them. This CDR3 has 15 amino acids. As DNA, the CDR3 is TGTGCCAGCTCACCACCGAGCAGCTCTGGAAACACCATATATTTT. This sequence encodes CASSPPSSSGNTIYF.

This chain links TRBV6-2 or TRBV6-3 with TRBJ1-6; 8 bases agree with TRBD1. Germline V gives CDR1 MNHEY, CDR2 SVGEGT. V lost 7 bases and J lost 3; bases outside the gene matches: 8. This CDR3 is 16 amino acids long. CDR3 sequence: CASTPKDRVYNSPLHF. In DNA, the CDR3 is TGTGCCAGCACCCCAAAGGACAGGGTCTATAATTCACCCCTCCACTTT.

The J gene is TRBJ2-7, the V gene TRBV27; TRBD2 is a possible D gene (5 bases). CDR3 length equals 14 residues. From germline, CDR1 is MNHEY and CDR2 SMNVEV (reference sequence). The V and J ends lost 0 bases and 1 base respectively, with 7 bases between them. This CDR3 reads CASSLSGGSYEQYV. CDR3 sequence (DNA): TGTGCCAGCAGTTTATCGGGCGGGTCCTACGAGCAGTACGTC.

Remarks on this clone: Germline and junction disagree at one end, which may indicate a read error. The chain combines TRBV7-7 with TRBJ2-5, with TRBD1 matching 8 bases. Germline V gene sequence: CDR1 SSHAT, CDR2 FNYEAQ (reference sequence). This CDR3 has 15 residues. Here the CDR3 reads CASSLRDRGEETQYF. The CDR3 DNA follows: TGTGCTAGCAGCTTGCGCGACAGGGGAGAAGAGACCCAGTACTTC.

J is TRBJ2-3 and V is TRBV12-5, with 7 bases aligning to TRBD1. Germline assignment: CDR1 LGHNT and CDR2 FRNRAP. Germline trimming cut 1 base from V and 2 bases from J; bases unmatched to any gene: 6. The CDR3 has 16 amino acids. The CDR3 nucleotides read TGTGCTAGTGGTTTGGCGACAGGGACATACACAGATACGCAGTATTTT. Protein product: CASGLATGTYTDTQYF.

V gene TRBV10-3 combines with J gene TRBJ2-5; D perhaps matches TRBD2 (6 bases). This CDR3 is 15 amino acids long. Trimming cost V 2 bases and J 3 bases, with 13 bases left between them. From germline, CDR1 is ENHRY and CDR2 SYGVKD. The CDR3 is CAISENEPGEETQYF. CDR3 in DNA: TGTGCCATCAGTGAGAACGAACCGGGGGAAGAGACCCAGTACTTC.

For the CDR3, the DNA is TGTGCCAGCAGCGGGGCCACGGATACGCAGTATTTT. Its translation: CASSGATDTQYF. The rearrangement uses TRBV6-2 or TRBV6-3 and TRBJ2-3; possibly TRBD1 or TRBD2 for D (5 bases each). Germline V CDR1 and CDR2: MNHEY, SVGEGT. The CDR3 runs to 12 residues. V lost 6 bases to trimming and J lost 6 bases, with 10 bases between them.

The chain uses TRBV12-3 or TRBV12-4 and TRBJ2-1; D gene unclear. The CDR3 loop spans 13 amino acids. Trimming cost V 2 bases and J 7 bases, with 9 bases left between them. CDR3 nucleotides: TGTGCCAGCAGTTTACCCCCCCGAAATGAGCAGTTCTTC. It is translated as CASSLPPRNEQFF.

This clone was detected only once. The chain carries TRBV28 and TRBJ2-1; D is perhaps TRBD1 (6 bases). The CDR3 loop spans 13 amino acids. Trimming removed 5 bases from V and 7 bases from J, with 12 bases in between. In germline, CDR1 is MDHEN, CDR2 SYDVKM. Written as DNA, the CDR3 is TGTGCCAGCAGTCGGACAGTGGAGAATGAGCAGTTCTTC. It is translated as CASSRTVENEQFF. The variable domain in full, with the rest retrieved from reference TRBV28 and TRBJ2-1, is DVKVTQSSRYLVKRTGEKVFLECVQDMDHENMFWYRQDPGLGLRLIYFSYDVKMKEKGDIPEGYSVSREKKERFSLILESASTNQTSMYLCASSRTVENEQFFGPGTRLTVL.

The V gene is TRBV10-3, the J gene TRBJ1-3; 10 nucleotides align to TRBD1. Germline trimming cut 4 bases from V and 0 bases from J; bases unmatched to any gene: 6. Germline V lookup: CDR1 ENHRY, CDR2 SYGVKD. The CDR3 sequence is 17 residues long. Here the CDR3 reads CAISASRQGASGNTIYF. The CDR3 bases are TGTGCCATCAGTGCCTCAAGACAGGGGGCCTCTGGAAACACCATATATTTT.